The T cell receptor beta chain described here comes from a study of T cells in Graves' hyperthyroidism and ophthalmopathy. This CDR3 has 14 residues. V was shortened by 6 bases and J by 2 bases, with 14 bases between the two germline ends. Germline CDR1 MNHEY, CDR2 SVGEGT. This clonotype was recorded a few times. The antigen remains unidentified. Study-wide results and caveats: Most thyroid clonotypes expanded above 0.001 were also detected in blood.

TCR beta CDR3 sequences were amplified from RNA transcripts. A first-round RT-PCR of the TCR CDR3 used the HTBI primer set. TCRdb processed the multiplex PCR reads anew with MiXCR; each CDR3 protein has one entry. The table records about 590,000 distinct CDR3 sequences, more than 15% of them present only once. The TCR was taken from a woman between 25 and 40 years old with Graves' hyperthyroidism. Input material: blood. V is TRBV6-2 or TRBV6-3 and J is TRBJ2-7; the D gene is possibly TRBD2 (7 bases). This chain's CDR3 is CASRGGQGPYEQYF. DNA of the CDR3: TGTGCCAGCAGGGGGGGGCAGGGACCCTACGAGCAGTACTTC.